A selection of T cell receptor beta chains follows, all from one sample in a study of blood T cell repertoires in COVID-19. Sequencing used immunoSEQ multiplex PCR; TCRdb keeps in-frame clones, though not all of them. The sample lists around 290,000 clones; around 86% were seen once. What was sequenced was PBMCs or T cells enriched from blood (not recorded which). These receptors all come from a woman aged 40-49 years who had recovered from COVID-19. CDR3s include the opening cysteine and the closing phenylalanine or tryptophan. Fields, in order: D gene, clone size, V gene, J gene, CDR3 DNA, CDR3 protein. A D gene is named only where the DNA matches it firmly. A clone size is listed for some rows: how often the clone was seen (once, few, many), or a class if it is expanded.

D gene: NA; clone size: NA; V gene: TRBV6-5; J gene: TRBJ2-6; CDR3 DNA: TGTGCCAGCAGGTCGTCTGGGGCCAACGTCCTGACTTTC; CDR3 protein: CASRSSGANVLTF
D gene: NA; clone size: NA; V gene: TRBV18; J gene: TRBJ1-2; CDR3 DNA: TGTGCCAGCTCACCACCGGCTGTTCGGGAGGGCTACACCTTC; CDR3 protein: CASSPPAVREGYTF
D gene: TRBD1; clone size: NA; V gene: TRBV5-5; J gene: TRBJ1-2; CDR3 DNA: TGTGCCAGCAGCTTGGCGACCGGGACAGATGGCTACACCTTC; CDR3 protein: CASSLATGTDGYTF
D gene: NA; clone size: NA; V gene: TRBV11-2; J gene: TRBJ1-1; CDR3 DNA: TGTGCCAGCAGCTTAGGGTCGCGGGTTTTGGGCACTGAAGCTTTCTTT; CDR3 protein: CASSLGSRVLGTEAFF
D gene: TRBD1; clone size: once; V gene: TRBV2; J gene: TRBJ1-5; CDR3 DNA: TGTGCCAGCAGTCCTACAGGGGGTGGGGATCAGCCCCAGCATTTT; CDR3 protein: CASSPTGGGDQPQHF
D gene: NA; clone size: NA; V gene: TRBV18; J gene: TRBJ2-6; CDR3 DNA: TGTGCCAGCTCACCCCGTACGAGTGGGGCCAACGTCCTGACTTTC; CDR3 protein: CASSPRTSGANVLTF
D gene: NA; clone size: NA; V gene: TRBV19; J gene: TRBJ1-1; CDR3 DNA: TGTGCCAGTAGGCCCGGGGGACCGAACACTGAAGCTTTCTTT; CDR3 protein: CASRPGGPNTEAFF
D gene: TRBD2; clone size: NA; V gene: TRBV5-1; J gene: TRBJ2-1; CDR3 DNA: TGCGCCAGCAGCTTGGGGGCTAGCGGACTCAATGAGCAGTTCTTC; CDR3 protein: CASSLGASGLNEQFF
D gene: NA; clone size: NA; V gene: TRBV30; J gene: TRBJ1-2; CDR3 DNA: TGTGCCTTACTGAGTGATGGCTACACCTTC; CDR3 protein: CALLSDGYTF
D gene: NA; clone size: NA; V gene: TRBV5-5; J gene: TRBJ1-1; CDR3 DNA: TGTGCCAGCAGCCCGGGCCGACCAGGGGACACTGAAGCTTTCTTT; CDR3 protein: CASSPGRPGDTEAFF
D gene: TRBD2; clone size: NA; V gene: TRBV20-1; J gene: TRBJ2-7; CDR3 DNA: TGCAGTGCTAGTTGGAGCGGGAGGTTCTACGAGCAGTACTTC; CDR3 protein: CSASWSGRFYEQYF